This T cell receptor (beta chain) was sequenced for a study of PD-1 blockade in mismatch repair-deficient tumors. In the study overall: Enrolled about 2013-2016, patients had progressing, pretreated mismatch repair-deficient cancers of about a dozen types.

As to this clone: Its antigen remains unknown.

In germline, CDR1 is WSHSY, CDR2 SAAADI. CDR3 size: 18 residues. J was trimmed by 0 bases and V by 3 bases; bases with no gene match: 9. Sequencing used immunoSEQ multiplex PCR; TCRdb keeps in-frame clones, though not all of them. The table records about 14,000 clones, 70% to 90% of them present only once. Study outcomes and limitations: Tumor-resident clones, often undetectable pretreatment in blood, expanded then contracted after pembrolizumab.

As to time point: roughly ten-day in vitro stimulation with candidate neoantigen peptide 6. The TCR was taken from an adult with mismatch repair-deficient cancer. The rearrangement uses TRBV10-2 and TRBJ2-1, with 9 bases that match TRBD2. Here the sequenced sample was cells cultured in vitro, taken from a patient treated with pembrolizumab. CDR3 bases: TGCGCCAGCAGTGATCGCGGGAGGGCCGCGAGCTCCTACAATGAGCAGTTCTTC. Encoded protein: CASSDRGRAASSYNEQFF.